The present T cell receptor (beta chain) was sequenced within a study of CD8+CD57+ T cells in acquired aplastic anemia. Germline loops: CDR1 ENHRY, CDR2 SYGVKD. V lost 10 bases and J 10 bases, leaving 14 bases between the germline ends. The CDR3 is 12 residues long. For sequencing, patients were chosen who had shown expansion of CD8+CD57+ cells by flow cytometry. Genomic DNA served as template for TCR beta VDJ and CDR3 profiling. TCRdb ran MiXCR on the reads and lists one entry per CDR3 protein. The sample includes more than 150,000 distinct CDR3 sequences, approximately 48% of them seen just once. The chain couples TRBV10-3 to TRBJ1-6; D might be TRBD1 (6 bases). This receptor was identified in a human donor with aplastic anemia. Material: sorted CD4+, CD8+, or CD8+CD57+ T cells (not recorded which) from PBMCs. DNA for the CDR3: TGTGCCACCGGACAGCCGGGATCACCCCTCCACTTT. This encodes CATGQPGSPLHF.